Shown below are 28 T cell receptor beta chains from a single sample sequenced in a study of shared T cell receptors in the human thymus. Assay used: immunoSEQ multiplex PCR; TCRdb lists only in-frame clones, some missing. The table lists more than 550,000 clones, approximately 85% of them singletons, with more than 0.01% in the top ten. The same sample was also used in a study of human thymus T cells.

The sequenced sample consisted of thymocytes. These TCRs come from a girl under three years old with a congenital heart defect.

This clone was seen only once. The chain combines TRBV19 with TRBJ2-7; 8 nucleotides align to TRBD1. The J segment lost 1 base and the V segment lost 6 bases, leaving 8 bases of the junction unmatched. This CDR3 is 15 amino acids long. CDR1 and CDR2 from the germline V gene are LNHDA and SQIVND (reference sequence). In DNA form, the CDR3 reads TGTGCCAGTAGCCGTGGGGACAGGTCGTCCTACGAGCAGTACTTC. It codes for CASSRGDRSSYEQYF.

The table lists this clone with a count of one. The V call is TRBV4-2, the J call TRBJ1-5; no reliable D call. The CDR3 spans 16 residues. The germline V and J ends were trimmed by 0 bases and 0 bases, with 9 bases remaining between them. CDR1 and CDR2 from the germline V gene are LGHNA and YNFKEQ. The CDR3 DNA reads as TGTGCCAGCAGCCAAGAACAGTTCATTAGCAATCAGCCCCAGCATTTT. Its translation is CASSQEQFISNQPQHF.

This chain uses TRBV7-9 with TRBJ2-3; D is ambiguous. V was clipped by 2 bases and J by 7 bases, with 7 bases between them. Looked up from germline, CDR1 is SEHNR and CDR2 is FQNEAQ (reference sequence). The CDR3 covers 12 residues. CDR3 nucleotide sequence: TGTGCCAGCAGCTTATCTCCTAATACGCAGTATTTT. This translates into CASSLSPNTQYF.

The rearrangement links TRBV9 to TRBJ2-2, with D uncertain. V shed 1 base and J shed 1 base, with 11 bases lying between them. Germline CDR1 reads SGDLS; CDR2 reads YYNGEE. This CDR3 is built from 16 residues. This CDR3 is CASSVMSGLNTGELFF. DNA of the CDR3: TGTGCCAGCAGCGTAATGAGTGGTTTGAACACCGGGGAGCTGTTTTTT. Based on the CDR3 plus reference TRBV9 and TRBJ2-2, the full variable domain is DSGVTQTPKHLITATGQRVTLRCSPRSGDLSVYWYQQSLDQGLQFLIQYYNGEERAKGNILERFSAQQFPDLHSELNLSSLELGDSALYFCASSVMSGLNTGELFFGEGSRLTVL.

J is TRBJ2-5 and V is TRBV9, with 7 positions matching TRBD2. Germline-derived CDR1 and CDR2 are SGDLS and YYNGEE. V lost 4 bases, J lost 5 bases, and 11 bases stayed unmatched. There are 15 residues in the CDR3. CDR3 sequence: CASSPRAGFGETQYF. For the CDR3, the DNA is TGTGCCAGCAGCCCCCGAGCGGGGTTCGGGGAGACCCAGTACTTC. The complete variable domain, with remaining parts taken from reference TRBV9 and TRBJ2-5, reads DSGVTQTPKHLITATGQRVTLRCSPRSGDLSVYWYQQSLDQGLQFLIQYYNGEERAKGNILERFSAQQFPDLHSELNLSSLELGDSALYFCASSPRAGFGETQYFGPGTRLLVL.

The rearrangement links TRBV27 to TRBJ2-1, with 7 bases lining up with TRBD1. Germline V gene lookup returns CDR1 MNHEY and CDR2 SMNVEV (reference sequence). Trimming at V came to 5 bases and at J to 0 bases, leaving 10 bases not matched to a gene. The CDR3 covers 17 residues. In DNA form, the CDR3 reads TGTGCCAGCAGTAGCAGCCCGGACAGGTCCTCCTACAATGAGCAGTTCTTC. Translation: CASSSSPDRSSYNEQFF.

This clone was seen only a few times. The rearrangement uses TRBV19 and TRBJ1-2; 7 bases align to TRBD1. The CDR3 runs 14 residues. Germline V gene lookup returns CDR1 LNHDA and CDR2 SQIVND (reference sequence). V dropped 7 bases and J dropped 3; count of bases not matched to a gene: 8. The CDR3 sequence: CASNPPDRHYGYTF. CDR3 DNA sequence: TGTGCCAGTAACCCTCCGGACAGGCACTATGGCTACACCTTC.

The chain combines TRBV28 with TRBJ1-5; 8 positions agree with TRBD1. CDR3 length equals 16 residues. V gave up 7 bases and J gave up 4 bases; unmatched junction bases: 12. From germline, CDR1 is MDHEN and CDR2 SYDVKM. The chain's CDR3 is CASNRIRDRSNQPQHF. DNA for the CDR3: TGTGCCAGCAACCGCATAAGGGACAGGTCGAATCAGCCCCAGCATTTT. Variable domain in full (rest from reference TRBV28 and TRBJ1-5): DVKVTQSSRYLVKRTGEKVFLECVQDMDHENMFWYRQDPGLGLRLIYFSYDVKMKEKGDIPEGYSVSREKKERFSLILESASTNQTSMYLCASNRIRDRSNQPQHFGDGTRLSIL.

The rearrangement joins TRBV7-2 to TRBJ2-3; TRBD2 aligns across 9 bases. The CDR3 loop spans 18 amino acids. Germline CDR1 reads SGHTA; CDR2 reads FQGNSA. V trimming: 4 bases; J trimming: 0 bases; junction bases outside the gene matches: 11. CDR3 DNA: TGTGCCAGCAGCTCTTTAGCGGGGGCCTTAAGTAGCACAGATACGCAGTATTTT. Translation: CASSSLAGALSSTDTQYF.

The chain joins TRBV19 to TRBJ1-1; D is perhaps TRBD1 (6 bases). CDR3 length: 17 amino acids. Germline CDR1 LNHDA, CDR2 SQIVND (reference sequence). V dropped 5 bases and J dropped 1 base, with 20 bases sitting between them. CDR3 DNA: TGTGCCAGTAGTCCCTCACCTCCGACAGGAAAGAACACTGAAGCTTTCTTT. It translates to CASSPSPPTGKNTEAFF.

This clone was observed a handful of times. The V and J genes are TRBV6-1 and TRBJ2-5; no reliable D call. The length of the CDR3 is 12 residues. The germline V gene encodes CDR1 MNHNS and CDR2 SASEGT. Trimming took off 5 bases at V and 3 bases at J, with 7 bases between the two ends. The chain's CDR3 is CASSIEEETQYF. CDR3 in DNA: TGTGCCAGCAGTATAGAAGAAGAGACCCAGTACTTC.

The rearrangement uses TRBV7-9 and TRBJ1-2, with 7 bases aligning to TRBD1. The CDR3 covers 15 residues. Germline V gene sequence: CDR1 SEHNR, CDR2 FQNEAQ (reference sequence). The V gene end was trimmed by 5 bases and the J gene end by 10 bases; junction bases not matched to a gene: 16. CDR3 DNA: TGTGCCAGCAGCCCCCAGACAGGGTCTTCGGGGATCTACACCTTC. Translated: CASSPQTGSSGIYTF.

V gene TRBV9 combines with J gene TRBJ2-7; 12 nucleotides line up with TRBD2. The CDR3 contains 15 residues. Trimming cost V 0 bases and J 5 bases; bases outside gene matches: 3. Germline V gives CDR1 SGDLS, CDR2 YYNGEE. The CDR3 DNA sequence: TGTGCCAGCAGCGTAGCTAGCGGGGGGGCTAACGAGCAGTACTTC. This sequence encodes CASSVASGGANEQYF.

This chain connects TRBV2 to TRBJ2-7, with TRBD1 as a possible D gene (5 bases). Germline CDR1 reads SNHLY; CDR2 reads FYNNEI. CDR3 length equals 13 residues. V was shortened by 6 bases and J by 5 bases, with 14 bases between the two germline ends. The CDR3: CASSHPGPNEQYF. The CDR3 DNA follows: TGTGCCAGCAGCCATCCAGGGCCAAACGAGCAGTACTTC.

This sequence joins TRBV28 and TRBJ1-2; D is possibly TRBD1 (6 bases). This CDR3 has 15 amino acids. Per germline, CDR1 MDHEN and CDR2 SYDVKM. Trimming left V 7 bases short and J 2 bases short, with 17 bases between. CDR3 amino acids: CASTLPGHLNYGYTF. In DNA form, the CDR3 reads TGTGCCAGCACCCTCCCGGGACACTTAAACTATGGCTACACCTTC.

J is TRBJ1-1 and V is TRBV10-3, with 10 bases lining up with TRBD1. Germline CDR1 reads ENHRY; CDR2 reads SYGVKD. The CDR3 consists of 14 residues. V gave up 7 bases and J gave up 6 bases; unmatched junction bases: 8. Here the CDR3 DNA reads TGTGCCATCACTCCGGGACAGGGGAGCCCTGAAGCTTTCTTT. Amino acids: CAITPGQGSPEAFF.

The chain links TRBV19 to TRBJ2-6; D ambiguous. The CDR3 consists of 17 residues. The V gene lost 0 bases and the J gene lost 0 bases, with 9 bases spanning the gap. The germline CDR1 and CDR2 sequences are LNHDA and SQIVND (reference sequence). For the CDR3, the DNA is TGTGCCAGTAGTATAGACCTCAGGATCTCTGGGGCCAACGTCCTGACTTTC. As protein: CASSIDLRISGANVLTF.

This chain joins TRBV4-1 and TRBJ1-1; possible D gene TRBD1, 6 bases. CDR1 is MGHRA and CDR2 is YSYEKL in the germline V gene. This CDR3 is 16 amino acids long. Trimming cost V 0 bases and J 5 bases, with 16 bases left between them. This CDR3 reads CASSQDCVAGDTEAFF. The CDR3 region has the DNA TGCGCCAGCAGCCAAGACTGTGTGGCAGGGGATACTGAAGCTTTCTTT.

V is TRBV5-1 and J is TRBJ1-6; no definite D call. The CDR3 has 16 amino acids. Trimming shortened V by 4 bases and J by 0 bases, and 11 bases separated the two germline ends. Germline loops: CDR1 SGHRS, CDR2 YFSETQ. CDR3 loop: CASSAVRSSYNSPLHF. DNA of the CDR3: TGCGCCAGCAGCGCCGTGAGGAGCTCCTATAATTCACCCCTCCACTTT.

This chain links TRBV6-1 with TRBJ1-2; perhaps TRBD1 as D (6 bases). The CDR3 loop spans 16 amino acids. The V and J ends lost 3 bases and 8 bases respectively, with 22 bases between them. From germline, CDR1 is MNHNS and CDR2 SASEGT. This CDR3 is CASSEQLGGRQTGYTF. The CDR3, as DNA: TGTGCCAGCAGTGAGCAGTTGGGGGGGCGGCAGACGGGCTACACCTTC.

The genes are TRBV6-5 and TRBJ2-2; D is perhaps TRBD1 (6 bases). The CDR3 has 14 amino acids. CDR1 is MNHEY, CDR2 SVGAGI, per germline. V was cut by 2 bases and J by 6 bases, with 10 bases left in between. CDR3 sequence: CASSYAGVAGELFF. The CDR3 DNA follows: TGTGCCAGCAGTTACGCAGGGGTCGCCGGGGAGCTGTTTTTT.

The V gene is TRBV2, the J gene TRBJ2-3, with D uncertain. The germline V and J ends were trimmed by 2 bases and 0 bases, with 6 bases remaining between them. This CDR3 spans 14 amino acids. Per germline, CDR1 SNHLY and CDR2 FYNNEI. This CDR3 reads CASSERGSTDTQYF. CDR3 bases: TGTGCCAGCAGTGAACGCGGCAGCACAGATACGCAGTATTTT.

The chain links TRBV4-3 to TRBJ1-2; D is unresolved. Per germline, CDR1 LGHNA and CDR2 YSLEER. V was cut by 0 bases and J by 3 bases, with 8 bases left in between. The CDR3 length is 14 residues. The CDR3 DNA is TGCGCCAGCAGCCAAGATCCGGGTGACTATGGCTACACCTTC. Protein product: CASSQDPGDYGYTF.

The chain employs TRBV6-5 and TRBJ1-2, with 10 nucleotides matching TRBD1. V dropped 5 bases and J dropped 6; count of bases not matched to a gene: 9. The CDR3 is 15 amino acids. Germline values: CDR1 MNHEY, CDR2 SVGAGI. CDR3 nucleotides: TGTGCCAGCAGTCAACGGGACAGGGGATCTAATGGCTACACCTTC. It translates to CASSQRDRGSNGYTF.

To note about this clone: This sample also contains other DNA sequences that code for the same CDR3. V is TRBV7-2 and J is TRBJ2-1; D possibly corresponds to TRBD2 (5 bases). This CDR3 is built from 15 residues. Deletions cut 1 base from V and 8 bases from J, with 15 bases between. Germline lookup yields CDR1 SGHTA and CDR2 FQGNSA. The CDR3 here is CASSLVRGRSDEQFF. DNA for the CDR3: TGTGCCAGCAGCTTAGTTCGGGGAAGGAGCGATGAGCAGTTCTTC.

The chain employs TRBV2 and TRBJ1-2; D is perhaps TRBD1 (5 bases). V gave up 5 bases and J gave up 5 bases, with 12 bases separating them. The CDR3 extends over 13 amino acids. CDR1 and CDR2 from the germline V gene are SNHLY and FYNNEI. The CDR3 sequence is CASSFGAAYGYTF. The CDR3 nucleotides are TGTGCCAGCAGTTTTGGGGCGGCATATGGCTACACCTTC.

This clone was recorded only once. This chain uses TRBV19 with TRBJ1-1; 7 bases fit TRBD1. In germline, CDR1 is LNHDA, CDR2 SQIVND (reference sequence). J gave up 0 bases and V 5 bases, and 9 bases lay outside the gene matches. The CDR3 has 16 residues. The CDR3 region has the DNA TGTGCCAGTAGTTATAGGGGGCCTCCCTTGAACACTGAAGCTTTCTTT. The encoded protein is CASSYRGPPLNTEAFF.

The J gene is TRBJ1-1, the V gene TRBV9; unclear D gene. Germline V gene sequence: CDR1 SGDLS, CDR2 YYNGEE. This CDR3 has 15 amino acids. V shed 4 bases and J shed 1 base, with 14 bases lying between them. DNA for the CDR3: TGTGCCAGCAGCCCCCCTGGTGGAGAGAACACTGAAGCTTTCTTT. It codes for CASSPPGGENTEAFF. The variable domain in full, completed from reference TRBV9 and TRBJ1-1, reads DSGVTQTPKHLITATGQRVTLRCSPRSGDLSVYWYQQSLDQGLQFLIQYYNGEERAKGNILERFSAQQFPDLHSELNLSSLELGDSALYFCASSPPGGENTEAFFGQGTRLTVV.